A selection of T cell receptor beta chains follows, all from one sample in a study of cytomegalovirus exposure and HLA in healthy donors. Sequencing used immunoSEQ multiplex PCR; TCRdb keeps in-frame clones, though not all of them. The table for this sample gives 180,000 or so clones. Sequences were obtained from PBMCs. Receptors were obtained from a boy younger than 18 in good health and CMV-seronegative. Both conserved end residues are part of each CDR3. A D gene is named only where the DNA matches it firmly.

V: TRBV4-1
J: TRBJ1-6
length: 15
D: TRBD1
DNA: TGCGCCAGCAGCCGCCTGGACAGGGATAATTCACCCCTCCACTTT
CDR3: CASSRLDRDNSPLHF

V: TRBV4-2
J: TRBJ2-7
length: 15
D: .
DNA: TGTGCCAGCAGCCAAGAACGCGGCAGAACCTACGAGCAGTACTTC
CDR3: CASSQERGRTYEQYF

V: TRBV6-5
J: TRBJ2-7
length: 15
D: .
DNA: TGTGCCAGCAGGGAGGGCCAGGCCGGAATCTACGAGCAGTACTTC
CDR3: CASREGQAGIYEQYF

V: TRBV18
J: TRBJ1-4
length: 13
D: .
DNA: TGTGCCAGCTCACCCTCCCTGGAGGAAAAACTGTTTTTT
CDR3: CASSPSLEEKLFF

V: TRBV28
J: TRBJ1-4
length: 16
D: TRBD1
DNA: TGTGCCAGCAGTCCAGGGACAGCTGGCCGTAATGAAAAACTGTTTTTT
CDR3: CASSPGTAGRNEKLFF

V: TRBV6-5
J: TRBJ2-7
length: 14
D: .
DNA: TGTGCCAGCAGTTACGCGGGTTTCTCCTACGAGCAGTACTTC
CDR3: CASSYAGFSYEQYF

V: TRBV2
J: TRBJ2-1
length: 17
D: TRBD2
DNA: TGTGCCAGCAGGGACCCGGGACTAGCGGACCGCCTCAATGAGCAGTTCTTC
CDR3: CASRDPGLADRLNEQFF

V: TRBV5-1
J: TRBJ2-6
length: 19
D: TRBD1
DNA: TGCGCCAGCAGCCCCCGGGTACGGGACAGGGTTAGTGGGGCCAACGTCCTGACTTTC
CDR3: CASSPRVRDRVSGANVLTF

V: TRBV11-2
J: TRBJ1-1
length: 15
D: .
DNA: TGTGCCAGCAGCCGCTCGCAGGTTGGGTACACTGAAGCTTTCTTT
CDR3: CASSRSQVGYTEAFF

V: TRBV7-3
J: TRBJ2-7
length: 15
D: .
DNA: TGTGCCAGCAGCTTATTAGGTGGGAGCTCCTACGAGCAGTACTTC
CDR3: CASSLLGGSSYEQYF

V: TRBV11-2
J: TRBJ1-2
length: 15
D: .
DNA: TGTGCCAGCAGCTCCCCTCTTAACTATAACTATGGCTACACCTTC
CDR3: CASSSPLNYNYGYTF

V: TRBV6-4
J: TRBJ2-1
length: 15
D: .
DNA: TGTGCCAGCAGTCTCAACTTGGGGGCAGGCAATGAGCAGTTCTTC
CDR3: CASSLNLGAGNEQFF

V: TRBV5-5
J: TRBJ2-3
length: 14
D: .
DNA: TGTGCCAGCAGCTTGGTACAGGTCACAGATACGCAGTATTTT
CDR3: CASSLVQVTDTQYF

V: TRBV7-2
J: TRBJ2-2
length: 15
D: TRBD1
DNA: TGTGCCAGCAGCACCCGACAGGGGTACACCGGGGAGCTGTTTTTT
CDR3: CASSTRQGYTGELFF

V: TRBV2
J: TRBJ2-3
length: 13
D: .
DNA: TGTGCCAGTCCGGCCCCCAGCGGGGATACGCAGTATTTT
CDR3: CASPAPSGDTQYF

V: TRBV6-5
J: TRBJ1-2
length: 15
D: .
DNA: TGTGCCAGCAGTAAATACGACCACAGACCCTATGGCTACACCTTC
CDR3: CASSKYDHRPYGYTF

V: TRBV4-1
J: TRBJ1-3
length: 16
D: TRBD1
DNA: TGCGCCAGCAGCCAAGACGAGACAGGGGCTGGAAACACCATATATTTT
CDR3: CASSQDETGAGNTIYF

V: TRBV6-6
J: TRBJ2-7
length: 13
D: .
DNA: TGTGCCAGCGGAGGTGGGGTTAGAGACACAGCCTACTTC
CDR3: CASGGGVRDTAYF

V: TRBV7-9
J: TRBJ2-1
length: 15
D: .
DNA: TGTGCCAGCAGCCCGGAGCGGGCGGCCTACAATGAGCAGTTCTTC
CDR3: CASSPERAAYNEQFF

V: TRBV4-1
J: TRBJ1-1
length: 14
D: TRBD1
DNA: TGCGCCAGCAGCCACGACAGGGACAACACTGAAGCTTTCTTT
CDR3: CASSHDRDNTEAFF

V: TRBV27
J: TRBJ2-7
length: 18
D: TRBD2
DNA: TGTGCCAGCAGTTTCCAGGGACTAGCGGGGGGGTCCGGCTACGAGCAGTACTTC
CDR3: CASSFQGLAGGSGYEQYF

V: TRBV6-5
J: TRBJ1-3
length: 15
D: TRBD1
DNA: TGTGCCAGCAGTACGACAGGGGGTACTGGAAACACCATATATTTT
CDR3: CASSTTGGTGNTIYF

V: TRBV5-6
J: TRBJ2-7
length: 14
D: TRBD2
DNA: TGTGCCAGCAGCCGGGGAGGGACCCTCGGCGAGCAGTACTTC
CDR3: CASSRGGTLGEQYF

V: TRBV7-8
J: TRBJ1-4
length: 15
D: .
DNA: TGTGCCAGCAGCTTAGCCCGGGCAACTAATGAAAAACTGTTTTTT
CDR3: CASSLARATNEKLFF

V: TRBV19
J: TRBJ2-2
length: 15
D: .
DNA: TGTGCCAGTAGTAGTCACCCTAGCCGTACCGGGGAGCTGTTTTTT
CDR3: CASSSHPSRTGELFF

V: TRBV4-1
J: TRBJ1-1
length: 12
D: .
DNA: TGCGCCAGCAGCCAAGATGGGAACAGGGCTTTCTTT
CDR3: CASSQDGNRAFF

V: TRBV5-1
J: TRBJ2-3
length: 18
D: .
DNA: TGCGCCAGCAGCTTGGACCCCCAGCGGAACCTTACCTGGGATACGCAGTATTTT
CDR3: CASSLDPQRNLTWDTQYF

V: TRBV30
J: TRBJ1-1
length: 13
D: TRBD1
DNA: TGTGCCTGGAGTGGACAGGGCGGGACTGAAGCTTTCTTT
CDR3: CAWSGQGGTEAFF

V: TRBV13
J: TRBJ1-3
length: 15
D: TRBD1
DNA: TGTGCCAGCAGCTCGGGACAGGCGCCTGGAGACACCATATATTTT
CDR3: CASSSGQAPGDTIYF

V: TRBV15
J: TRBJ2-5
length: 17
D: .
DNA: TGTGCCACCCTCAAGGGGGGGAGGCCGCGGCTACAAGAGACCCAGTACTTC
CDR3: CATLKGGRPRLQETQYF

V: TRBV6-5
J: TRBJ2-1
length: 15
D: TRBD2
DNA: TGTGCCAGCAGTTACTCAGGACTAGCGGGAAATGAGCAGTTCTTC
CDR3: CASSYSGLAGNEQFF

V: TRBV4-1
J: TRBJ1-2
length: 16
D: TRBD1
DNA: TGCGCCAGCAGCCAATATCCCAGGGGGCTATCTTATGGCTACACCTTC
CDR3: CASSQYPRGLSYGYTF

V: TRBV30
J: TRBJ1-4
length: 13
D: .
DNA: TGTGCCTGGAGAGGCCGGGGTCATGAAAAACTGTTTTTT
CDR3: CAWRGRGHEKLFF

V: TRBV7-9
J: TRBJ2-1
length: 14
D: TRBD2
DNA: TGTGCCAGCTTGACCGCGGGGGGGCTCAATGAGCAGTTCTTC
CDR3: CASLTAGGLNEQFF

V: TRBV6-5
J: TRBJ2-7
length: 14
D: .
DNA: TGTGCCAGCAGTTACGGCGCAGGTAGATACGAGCAGTACTTC
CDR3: CASSYGAGRYEQYF

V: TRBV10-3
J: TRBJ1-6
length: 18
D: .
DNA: TGTGCCATCAGTGAGTCCACCCGTCGGGAGTGGGGGAAATCACCCCTCCACTTT
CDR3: CAISESTRREWGKSPLHF

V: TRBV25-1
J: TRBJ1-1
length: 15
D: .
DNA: TGTGTCAGCAGTGAATATGGGGCGGGGGAGGCTGAAGCTTTCTTT
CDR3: CVSSEYGAGEAEAFF

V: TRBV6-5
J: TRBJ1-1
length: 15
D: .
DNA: TGTGCCAGCATCTCAAGAGACAGAATGAACACTGAAGCTTTCTTT
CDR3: CASISRDRMNTEAFF

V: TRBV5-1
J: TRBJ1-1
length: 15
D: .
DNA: TGCGCCAGCAGCTTGGGGCAGGGTATGAACACTGAAGCTTTCTTT
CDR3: CASSLGQGMNTEAFF

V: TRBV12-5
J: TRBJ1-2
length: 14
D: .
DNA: TGTGCTAGTGGTTTGGTACCTTCGGGGTCTCCCTACACCTTC
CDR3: CASGLVPSGSPYTF

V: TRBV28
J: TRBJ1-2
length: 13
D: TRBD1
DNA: TGTGCCGGGACTACAGGGGGCTTGGATGACTACACCTTC
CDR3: CAGTTGGLDDYTF

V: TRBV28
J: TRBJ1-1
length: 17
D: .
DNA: TGTGCCAGCAGTCCACCCTCCTACTCCCGGGCGGGCACTGAAGCTTTCTTT
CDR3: CASSPPSYSRAGTEAFF

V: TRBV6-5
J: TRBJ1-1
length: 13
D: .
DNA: TGTGCCAGCAGTAGGGGCGTCAGGACTGAAGCTTTCTTT
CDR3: CASSRGVRTEAFF